This T cell receptor beta chain was sequenced during a study of shared clonotypes between healthy human individuals. Study information: Per-donor plates numbered three CD4 naive, three CD4 memory, two CD8 naive and one CD8 memory.

Comment on this clone: Its target is unknown.

General study findings and limits: Naive subsets tended to show greater estimated richness than memory subsets.

Only CD45RO-negative cells positively selected for CCR7 counted as naive CD8 cells, so terminally differentiated effector memory CD45RA+ cells were excluded. The healthy adult donors were HIV-negative and reported no recent acute infections or vaccinations. V dropped 6 bases and J dropped 0 bases, with 11 bases sitting between them. Germline V CDR1 and CDR2: MDHEN, SYDVKM. This CDR3 is built from 15 residues. The authors split each subset's genomic DNA evenly across several immunoSEQ plates. Sequencing used immunoSEQ multiplex PCR; TCRdb keeps in-frame clones, though not all of them. The sample has about 2.1 million clones; 93% are singletons.

The J gene is TRBJ2-2, the V gene TRBV28; no firm D call. The sample taken for sequencing was naive CD8+ T cells from PBMCs. The sequence came from a young man in good health. Some clones in this sample may be carry-over from other donors' samples. The DNA for the CDR3 is TGTGCCAGCAGCCGCGGAGTTACGAACACCGGGGAGCTGTTTTTT. It is translated as CASSRGVTNTGELFF.